This TCR beta chain was obtained from a study of blood T cell repertoires in COVID-19 (dated by TCRdb to the early 2020s). Some background on the complete study: The collaborator samples originated in the United States, Italy and Spain and spanned the acute and convalescent phases of COVID-19. Where HLA class I and class II types were available, the types were taken from metadata supplied by the sample provider, not from assay-based typing. The repertoires were made available in a free public database intended to serve as a resource for research on the immune response to SARS-CoV-2. The prospective study material was composed of cDNA or gDNA derived from T cells, B-cell-depleted T cells, or PBMCs. Sample metadata almost always included a de-identified subject ID, COVID-19 status, age in years and sex. The samples were drawn from two sources: the first 160 participants of the ongoing ImmuneRACE study, and some 1,300 subjects contributed by 6 global collaborators. Deeply sampled blood TCRbeta repertoires from subjects exposed to, actively infected with, or recovered from COVID-19 were included in the dataset.

TCRbeta CDR3 regions were amplified from genomic DNA by means of the immunoSEQ Assay, a bias-controlled multiplex PCR. Concerning the study's data processing: Within the assay, amplification of reference gene primers was used to estimate how many nucleated cells each sample contained. To quantify the absolute abundance of each unique TCRbeta CDR3 rearrangement, sequence reads were collapsed and filtered. For each sample, productive Simpson clonality was calculated by taking the square root of Simpson's diversity index across productive rearrangements. TCRdb's version of the immuneACCESS table is confined to in-frame rearrangements and falls short of the full clone set. An unresolved V gene accounts for under half of the shortfall where checked; the remainder is of unknown origin. V, J and clone size were drawn from that table, and D and trimming were deduced from the DNA. This sample is represented by approximately 270,000 clones; approximately 83% of them were singletons. The leading ten clones occupy about 1.9% of the sample.

Participants in the prospective study were enrolled through a virtual design, were aged roughly 18 to 100 years, and lived in approximately 24 United States geographic areas. In the prospective study, participants were assigned to cohorts based on the clinical history participants reported in a screening survey and a study questionnaire. Recovered participants in ImmuneRACE Cohort 3 were defined as having two consecutive negative NP/OP PCR tests, clearance from a healthcare professional, or resolution of symptoms. In the prospective study, whole blood, serum and a nasopharyngeal or oropharyngeal swab were collected from each participant by mobile phlebotomists. Over a roughly 2-month period, participants in the prospective study had the option of providing additional blood draws and questionnaires. Blood samples from the prospective study were shipped frozen or at room temperature prior to DNA extraction.

The full study reports these points: How much clinical and demographic metadata was included differed by source and by participant, and the metadata was provided uncurated.

The CDR3 runs 16 residues from the cysteine to the phenylalanine. Only the CDR3 part of the read is kept: 48 bases, read in frame from the first base. The germline V and J ends show losses of 3 bases and 3 bases respectively, and no gene match explains 9 bases of the junction. The germline V gene sets CDR1 to SGHAT and CDR2 to FQNNGV. The sample holds a few counts of this clone. Its antigen is still unknown. Base quality data are lacking; no much larger clone is found one base away. The rearranged segments are TRBV11-2 and TRBJ1-2, and TRBD1 matches 8 of the central bases. The sequence derives from a woman aged 50 to 65 who had recovered from COVID-19. Sequencing was carried out using PBMCs or T cells enriched from blood (not recorded which). Read as DNA, the sequence is TGTGCCAGCAGCTTGGGAGGACAGGGACCCTACTATGGCTACACCTTC. Its protein reads: CASSLGGQGPYYGYTF.